Listed below are T cell receptor beta chains from one sample, sequenced in a study of CD8+CD57+ T cells in acquired aplastic anemia. TCRdb called the reads again in MiXCR, with one record for every CDR3 protein. The sample holds 150,000 to 170,000 distinct CDR3 sequences, around half seen once. Sequencing was performed on sorted CD4+, CD8+, or CD8+CD57+ T cells (not recorded which) from PBMCs. The receptors stem from a human donor with aplastic anemia. The CDR3 runs from the conserved cysteine through the conserved F or W. D genes are given only for firm matches. Size tells how often a clone was seen (once, few, many) or the class of an expanded clone, and some rows leave it out.

d_gene,j_gene,v_gene,abundance,CDR3aa,CDR3nt
.,TRBJ2-7,TRBV19,.,CASARTDSYEQYF,TGTGCCAGTGCCAGGACAGACTCCTACGAGCAGTACTTC
.,TRBJ2-1,TRBV20-1,.,CSAPQGGRDNEQFF,TGCAGTGCACCTCAGGGGGGCAGGGACAATGAGCAGTTCTTC
TRBD1,TRBJ2-5,TRBV19,.,CASSVRDRVYQETQYF,TGTGCCAGTAGCGTCCGAGACAGGGTGTACCAAGAGACCCAGTACTTC
.,TRBJ1-3,TRBV4-2,few,CASSQEPTGSSGNTIYF,TGTGCCAGCAGCCAAGAACCTACAGGGAGCTCTGGAAACACCATATATTTT
.,TRBJ1-1,TRBV19,.,CASSLGAGTEAFF,TGTGCCAGTAGTCTGGGGGCAGGGACTGAAGCTTTCTTT
.,TRBJ2-7,TRBV18,.,CASSPQGKSSYEQYF,TGTGCCAGCTCACCGCAGGGAAAGTCCTCCTACGAGCAGTACTTC
.,TRBJ2-3,TRBV19,many,CASSIARYTDTQYF,TGTGCCAGTAGTATAGCCAGGTACACAGATACGCAGTATTTT
TRBD1,TRBJ2-5,TRBV7-3,.,CASSIDSGTGAQETQYF,TGTGCCAGCAGCATCGACTCCGGGACAGGGGCCCAAGAGACCCAGTACTTC
.,TRBJ2-5,TRBV2,.,CASRGDGETQYF,TGTGCCAGCAGAGGGGATGGGGAGACCCAGTACTTC
TRBD1,TRBJ2-5,TRBV7-6,.,CASSTGNQETQYF,TGTGCCAGCTCGACAGGGAACCAAGAGACCCAGTACTTC
TRBD2,TRBJ2-1,TRBV4-1,few,CASSQDPDWLAGDLSYNEQFF,TGCGCCAGCAGCCAAGATCCTGACTGGTTAGCGGGTGACCTCTCCTACAATGAGCAGTTCTTC
.,TRBJ1-3,TRBV9,many,CASSREHSGNTIYF,TGTGCCAGCAGCCGCGAACACTCTGGAAACACCATATATTTT
TRBD1,TRBJ2-1,TRBV12-3/TRBV12-4,many,CASMGQGVGEQFF,TGTGCCAGCATGGGACAGGGGGTTGGTGAGCAGTTCTTC
TRBD2,TRBJ2-1,TRBV2,.,CASRRTSGSYNEQFF,TGTGCCAGCAGGCGGACTAGCGGGTCCTACAATGAGCAGTTCTTC
.,TRBJ2-7,TRBV30,.,CAWASETYEQYF,TGTGCCTGGGCCAGCGAAACCTACGAGCAGTACTTC
.,TRBJ1-1,TRBV25-1,many,CASSEYEAWGAFF,TGTGCCAGCAGTGAATATGAGGCTTGGGGGGCTTTCTTT
.,TRBJ2-3,TRBV20-1,many,CSARVAIRRSTDTQYF,TGCAGTGCTAGAGTCGCAATAAGGAGGAGCACAGATACGCAGTATTTT
.,TRBJ2-7,TRBV5-5,once,CASSWGALGGSYEQYF,TGTGCCAGCAGCTGGGGGGCCTTGGGCGGCTCCTACGAGCAGTACTTC
.,TRBJ1-6,TRBV4-3,many,CASSQTQWWDSPLHF,TGCGCCAGCAGCCAAACACAGTGGTGGGATTCACCCCTCCACTTT
.,TRBJ1-1,TRBV4-2,many,CASGWGTEAFF,TGTGCCAGCGGCTGGGGGACTGAAGCTTTCTTT
.,TRBJ1-1,TRBV7-9,many,CASSLPVRGNTEAFF,TGTGCCAGCAGCCTCCCGGTGAGGGGTAACACTGAAGCTTTCTTT
.,TRBJ2-3,TRBV24-1,.,CATSDVGRLGGTDTQYF,TGTGCCACCAGTGATGTGGGACGACTAGGCGGCACAGATACGCAGTATTTT
TRBD2,TRBJ2-1,TRBV5-4,few,CASSLPSGVYEQFF,TGTGCCAGCAGCTTGCCTAGCGGGGTCTATGAGCAGTTCTTC
.,TRBJ2-3,TRBV20-1,.,CSRGSLHLDTQYF,TGCAGCCGTGGGTCCCTACATCTAGATACGCAGTATTTT
.,TRBJ1-5,TRBV25-1,few,CASSDPGQPNQPQHF,TGTGCCAGCAGTGACCCGGGGCAGCCCAATCAGCCCCAGCATTTT
.,TRBJ2-2,TRBV24-1,.,CATSDFRENTGELFF,TGTGCCACCAGTGATTTTCGAGAGAACACCGGGGAGCTGTTTTTT
.,TRBJ2-1,TRBV29-1,.,CSVGPQNPNNEQFF,TGCAGCGTTGGACCCCAGAATCCCAACAATGAGCAGTTCTTC
TRBD1,TRBJ1-2,TRBV5-4,once,CASSLVGPTGGKDGYTF,TGTGCCAGCAGCTTAGTGGGGCCGACAGGGGGCAAGGATGGCTACACCTTC
.,TRBJ2-7,TRBV5-6,.,CASSLTGSNEQYF,TGTGCCAGCAGCTTGACAGGTTCTAACGAGCAGTACTTC
.,TRBJ2-3,TRBV5-1,many,CASSLGLGGARTDTQYF,TGCGCCAGCAGCTTGGGTTTGGGTGGGGCAAGGACAGATACGCAGTATTTT
.,TRBJ1-2,TRBV15,few,CATSRDLGIYGYTF,TGTGCCACCAGCAGAGATCTAGGGATCTATGGCTACACCTTC
.,TRBJ1-2,TRBV19,.,CASSSQGVGYTF,TGTGCCAGTAGTTCCCAGGGAGTTGGCTACACCTTC
.,TRBJ2-5,TRBV7-7,.,CASSLGLGSVEETQYF,TGTGCTAGCAGCTTAGGCTTGGGGTCAGTTGAAGAGACCCAGTACTTC
.,TRBJ2-7,TRBV9,many,CASSGSSAYEQYF,TGTGCCAGCAGCGGATCTAGTGCCTACGAGCAGTACTTC
.,TRBJ2-2,TRBV2,many,CASRKGFGFTGELFF,TGTGCCAGCAGGAAGGGGTTCGGGTTCACCGGGGAGCTGTTTTTT
TRBD2,TRBJ2-7,TRBV4-1,many,CASGGGVHEQYF,TGCGCTTCGGGCGGGGGGGTCCACGAGCAGTACTTC
TRBD1,TRBJ2-7,TRBV20-1,.,CSAPTGGRQYF,TGCAGTGCCCCAACAGGGGGCCGGCAGTACTTC
.,TRBJ2-7,TRBV2,.,CASSGGDVTAGEQYF,TGTGCCAGCAGCGGAGGGGATGTTACGGCAGGCGAGCAGTACTTC
TRBD1,TRBJ1-1,TRBV11-2,.,CASSFPTGQGRTEAFF,TGTGCCAGCAGCTTCCCCACTGGACAGGGTAGGACTGAAGCTTTCTTT
.,TRBJ1-1,TRBV10-1,.,CASRAQWNTEAFF,TGCGCCAGCAGGGCCCAGTGGAACACTGAAGCTTTCTTT
.,TRBJ2-7,TRBV4-1,many,CASSQEPLTYEQYF,TGCGCCAGCAGCCAAGAGCCCCTAACCTACGAGCAGTACTTC